This record covers a single T cell receptor (beta chain). In Seattle, patients joined the study during active infection and were tracked longitudinally. Assay used: immunoSEQ multiplex PCR; TCRdb lists only in-frame clones, some missing. Here the sample spans about 240,000 clones, roughly 79% being singletons. The sample originates from a study of blood T cell repertoires in COVID-19. Sequencing was done on a sample of peripheral blood. The receptor was derived from a woman of 80 years or more with COVID-19, enrolled during active disease.

CDR3 DNA sequence: TGTGCCAGCACTCCCACAGTGAATCAGCCCCAGCATTTT. It yields the protein CASTPTVNQPQHF. The rearrangement links TRBV6-5 to TRBJ1-5; D not certain. This CDR3 region has 13 residues. Germline values: CDR1 MNHEY, CDR2 SVGAGI. The V gene lost 7 bases and the J gene lost 4 bases, with 11 bases spanning the gap.